This T cell receptor beta chain comes out of a study of OX40 agonist ivuxolimab in advanced cancers. Study-level findings and limits: Expanded clones tended on average to be more numerous among CD8+ T cells than CD4+.

Remarks on this clone: The target antigen is unknown.

V lost 5 bases to trimming and J lost 5 bases, with 12 bases between them. Germline-derived CDR1 and CDR2 are ENHRY and SYGVKD. The CDR3 is 14 amino acids. Data came from immunoSEQ multiplex PCR; TCRdb stores just in-frame clones and leaves some out. This repertoire shows tens of thousands of clones, roughly nine tenths found once; its top ten account for 4%. This sample comprised CD4+ or CD8+ T cells sorted from blood, obtained in a trial of the OX40 agonist ivuxolimab. The chain links TRBV10-3 to TRBJ2-2; possibly TRBD1 for D (5 bases). The source is an adult with an advanced solid tumor such as melanoma, head and neck, liver or kidney cancer. CDR3 bases: TGTGCCATCAGTCCGATGACAGAGACCGGGGAGCTGTTTTTT. Protein sequence: CAISPMTETGELFF.